This paragraph reports one T cell receptor beta chain. This CDR3 comprises 17 residues. Looked up from germline, CDR1 is MGHRA and CDR2 is YSYEKL. The V segment lost 1 base and the J segment 1 base; nucleotides outside the gene matches: 8. The repertoire was sequenced with immunoSEQ multiplex PCR; TCRdb's copy has only in-frame clones and lacks some. The sample holds 20,000 to 30,000 clones, roughly nine tenths seen once. This specimen belongs to a study of T cell changes during pregnancy in multiple sclerosis. Sequenced here: CD8+ T cells from peripheral blood mononuclear cells, sampled in the third trimester of pregnancy. The V gene is TRBV4-1, the J gene TRBJ2-5; 8 bases agree with TRBD2. This clonotype was sampled from a female donor in good health, enrolled as a control in a pregnancy study. In DNA form, the CDR3 reads TGCGCCAGCAGCCAAGTATCTAGCGGGCGTCTCCAAGAGACCCAGTACTTC. This encodes CASSQVSSGRLQETQYF.